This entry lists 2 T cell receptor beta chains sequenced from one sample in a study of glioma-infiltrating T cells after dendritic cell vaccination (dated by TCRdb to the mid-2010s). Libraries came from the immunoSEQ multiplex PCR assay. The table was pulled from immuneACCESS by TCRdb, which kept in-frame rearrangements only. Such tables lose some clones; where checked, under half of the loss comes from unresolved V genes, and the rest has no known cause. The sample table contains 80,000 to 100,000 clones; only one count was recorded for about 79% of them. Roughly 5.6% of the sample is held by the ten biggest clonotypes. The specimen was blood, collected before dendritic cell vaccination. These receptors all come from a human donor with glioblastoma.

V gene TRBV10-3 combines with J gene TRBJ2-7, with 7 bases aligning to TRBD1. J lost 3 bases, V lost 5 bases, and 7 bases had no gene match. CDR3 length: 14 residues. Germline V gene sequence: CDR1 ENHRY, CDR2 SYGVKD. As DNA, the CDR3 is TGTGCCATCAGTAGAGGTACAGGGGACTACGAGCAGTACTTC. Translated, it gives CAISRGTGDYEQYF.

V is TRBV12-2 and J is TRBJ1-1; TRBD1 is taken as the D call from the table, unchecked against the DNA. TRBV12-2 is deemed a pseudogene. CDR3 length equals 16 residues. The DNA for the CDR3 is TGTGCAAGTCCCAGCGACTTCGACAGGGCTCTCACTGAAGCTTTCTTT. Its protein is CASPSDFDRALTEAFF.